Reported below is one TCR beta chain. The sample is drawn from a study of control samples from healthy donors and cancer patients. Assay: immunoSEQ multiplex PCR; the TCRdb copy retains only in-frame clones and omits some. The sample has 150,000 or so clones; approximately 96% are singletons. CDR3 length: 16 residues. CDR1 and CDR2 from the germline V gene are KGHDR and SFDVKD. Deletions cut 1 base from V and 3 bases from J, with 13 bases between. V and J are TRBV24-1 and TRBJ2-3, with D unresolved. Material: blood. This clonotype was obtained from a middle-aged man in good health. CDR3 protein: CATSDFGVLGTDTQYF. The CDR3 DNA reads as TGTGCCACCAGTGATTTTGGGGTTTTAGGAACAGATACGCAGTATTTT.